This TCR beta chain was captured in a study of cytomegalovirus exposure and HLA in healthy donors. V lost 5 bases to trimming and J lost 0 bases, with 10 bases between them. Germline loops: CDR1 KGHSH, CDR2 LQKENI. The CDR3 is made up of 14 amino acids. There are a few counts of this clone. With 60 Vbeta and 13 Jbeta primers, the PCR was carried out. The data were produced by immunoSEQ multiplex PCR, yet TCRdb's version contains in-frame clones alone and is incomplete. The table shows roughly 180,000 clones, with 76% occurring only once. The material sequenced was PBMCs. The TCR was taken from a young man in good health and CMV-seronegative. The rearrangement links TRBV18 to TRBJ1-1; D gene unclear. The DNA of the CDR3 is TGTGCCAGCTCAAAGGAGCAGTTGAACACTGAAGCTTTCTTT. It encodes CASSKEQLNTEAFF.